This T cell receptor beta chain was found in a study of CD8+ T cells in alopecia areata. About the study: Administration of oral tofacitinib to treated patients was at 5 to 10 mg twice daily. Disease severity was quantified as SALT score of affected scalp area. Study-level results: It was observed that many expanded lesional clones persisted in scalp and blood during tofacitinib. Resident alphabeta T-cell populations of normal skin are likewise subject to sequencing in scalp samples.

The treatment was: oral pan-JAK inhibitor, 5-10 mg twice daily. A note on this clone: Its matching antigen is unknown.

cDNA reverse transcribed from extracted RNA served as the sequencing template. Profiling relied on immunoSEQ multiplex PCR, and the TCRdb table lists in-frame clones only, not all of them. Of 110,000 or so clones in the sample, roughly 63% were seen once. This specimen was CD8+ T cells sorted from blood, taken at week 4, from a patient treated with tofacitinib. This TCR derives from a human donor with alopecia areata.

DNA for the CDR3: TGCAGCGCCGCGGGACAGGGGGATGGCTACACCTTC. It specifies CSAAGQGDGYTF. The J gene is TRBJ1-2, the V gene TRBV29-1, with 11 bases matching TRBD1. Per the germline V gene, CDR1 is SQVTM and CDR2 is ANQGSEA. Unmatched junction bases numbered 4, after V lost 7 bases and J lost 6 bases. The CDR3 consists of 12 residues.